Shown below are 13 T cell receptor beta chains from a single sample sequenced in a study of blood T cell repertoires in COVID-19. Assay used: immunoSEQ multiplex PCR; TCRdb lists only in-frame clones, some missing. Here the sample spans a few hundred thousand clones, nearly 90% being singletons. Sequences were obtained from PBMCs or T cells enriched from blood (not recorded which). These receptors came from a woman aged 30 to 39 who had recovered from COVID-19.

CDR3 coding DNA: TGTGCCAGCAGCCCACCGCGAGGCCAGGGCACTGAAGCTTTCTTT. Amino acids: CASSPPRGQGTEAFF. The chain employs TRBV5-4 and TRBJ1-1; D may be TRBD1 (5 bases). This CDR3 is 15 amino acids long. The germline CDR1 and CDR2 sequences are SGHNT and YYREEE (reference sequence). V was cut by 4 bases and J by 4 bases, with 17 bases left in between.

The V call is TRBV6-5, the J call TRBJ2-7, with 7 bases fitting TRBD1. V lost 8 bases and J lost 3; bases outside the gene matches: 13. The V gene's germline CDR1 is MNHEY and CDR2 SVGAGI. The CDR3 is 15 amino acids. The CDR3 loop reads CASGERQGLGYEQYF. CDR3 nucleotide sequence: TGTGCCAGCGGGGAAAGACAGGGATTGGGCTACGAGCAGTACTTC.

The CDR3 bases are TGTGCCAGCAGCCAAGACCCAGGGGCAGGGGGTCTGTCTAATGAAAAACTGTTTTTT. The encoded protein is CASSQDPGAGGLSNEKLFF. V usage is TRBV4-2 and J usage is TRBJ1-4; 7 positions match TRBD1. Germline CDR1 is LGHNA and CDR2 is YNFKEQ. J lost 3 bases, V lost 0 bases, and 13 bases had no gene match. The CDR3 totals 19 residues.

The J gene is TRBJ2-3, the V gene TRBV7-2; a weak D match, TRBD2 (6 bases). This CDR3 is 17 amino acids long. Trimming removed 0 bases at V and 0 bases at J, with 13 bases between. The germline V gene encodes CDR1 SGHTA and CDR2 FQGNSA. This chain's CDR3 is CASSLAGAGPSTDTQYF. The DNA of the CDR3 is TGTGCCAGCAGCTTAGCCGGGGCGGGGCCTAGCACAGATACGCAGTATTTT.

J is TRBJ1-1 and V is TRBV2, with D maybe TRBD1 (5 bases). The CDR3 extends over 14 amino acids. V was cut by 3 bases and J by 4 bases, with 12 bases left in between. The germline V gene encodes CDR1 SNHLY and CDR2 FYNNEI. CDR3 protein: CASSDGQGSTEAFF. The CDR3 nucleotides are TGTGCCAGCAGTGATGGGCAGGGTAGCACTGAAGCTTTCTTT.

V gene TRBV15 combines with J gene TRBJ1-5, with D unresolved. The length of the CDR3 is 15 residues. V lost 3 bases to trimming and J lost 6 bases, with 15 bases between them. The germline gives CDR1 LNHNV, CDR2 YYDKDF (reference sequence). CDR3 DNA: TGTGCCACCAGCAGTCCGAGGGCTCGGGGTCAGCCCCAGCATTTT. This codes for CATSSPRARGQPQHF.

V is TRBV6-5 and J is TRBJ1-5; 8 bases fit TRBD1. Germline V gene sequence: CDR1 MNHEY, CDR2 SVGAGI. This CDR3 contains 15 residues. The V and J ends lost 6 bases and 7 bases, in that order; junction bases with no gene match: 11. CDR3 nucleotide sequence: TGTGCCAGCAGCCAGAGGGGGACAGGAGGGCAGCCCCAGCATTTT. As protein: CASSQRGTGGQPQHF.

The V and J genes are TRBV29-1 and TRBJ2-7, with D maybe TRBD1 (6 bases). Per germline, CDR1 SQVTM and CDR2 ANQGSEA. The CDR3 spans 13 residues. Trimming removed 7 bases from V and 2 bases from J, with 15 bases in between. CDR3 coding DNA: TGCAGCGCCCTCCCTACAGGGACCTACGAGCAGTACTTC. It is translated as CSALPTGTYEQYF.

The gene calls are TRBV7-9 and TRBJ1-2; D is unresolved. V lost 10 bases and J lost 8, with 11 bases in between. CDR1 is SEHNR, CDR2 FQNEAQ, per germline (reference sequence). This CDR3 spans 10 amino acids. CDR3 DNA: TGTGCCACCTTAGACATCGGCTACACCTTC. Translated, it gives CATLDIGYTF.

The V call is TRBV25-1, the J call TRBJ2-3; possible D gene TRBD1, 6 bases. Germline V lookup: CDR1 MGHDK, CDR2 SYGVNS. This CDR3 is 14 amino acids long. V was trimmed by 4 bases and J by 2 bases, leaving 10 bases between them. CDR3 residues: CASSGYRDTDTQYF. The CDR3 coding sequence is TGTGCCAGCAGTGGATACAGGGACACAGATACGCAGTATTTT.

About this clone itself: This sample also contains other DNA sequences that code for the same CDR3. The V gene is TRBV19, the J gene TRBJ1-5, with 7 bases that match TRBD1. The CDR3 runs to 15 residues. Germline V gives CDR1 LNHDA, CDR2 SQIVND (reference sequence). Trimming took 3 bases from V and 0 from J; bases not matched to a gene: 2. In nucleotides, the CDR3 is TGTGCCAGTAGTATTTCAGGGGGTAGCAATCAGCCCCAGCATTTT. It specifies CASSISGGSNQPQHF.

The V gene is TRBV14, the J gene TRBJ1-2; D not certain. Germline CDR1 is SGHDN and CDR2 is FVKESK. The CDR3 loop spans 13 amino acids. Trimming stripped 1 base from V and 3 bases from J, with 6 bases between. In DNA, the CDR3 is TGTGCCAGCAGCCAAGTATCGGACTATGGCTACACCTTC. Translating it yields CASSQVSDYGYTF.

The rearrangement joins TRBV27 to TRBJ1-1, with a possible D match to TRBD1 (5 bases). The CDR3 contains 15 residues. Germline V CDR1 and CDR2: MNHEY, SMNVEV (reference sequence). V lost 6 bases and J lost 1, with 15 bases in between. CDR3 in DNA: TGTGCCAGCAGAAGCGGGACTCTCTCGAACACTGAAGCTTTCTTT. It specifies CASRSGTLSNTEAFF.